Sequencing of this T cell receptor (beta chain) was carried out in a study of cytomegalovirus exposure and HLA in healthy donors. Whole-study results and caveats: Investigators reported 150 to 200 TCR beta chains as tied to cytomegalovirus. Most TCR sequences were uncommon, yet certain public TCRs appeared in many donors. CMV antigen specificity was confirmed in vitro for a few CMV-associated chains.

The CDR3 covers 15 residues. From germline, CDR1 is SGHKS and CDR2 YYEKEE (reference sequence). Trimming shortened V by 5 bases and J by 0 bases, and 12 bases separated the two germline ends. On this clone: What it binds is unknown.

This PCR relied on a set of 60 Vbeta primers and 13 Jbeta primers. Assay: immunoSEQ multiplex PCR; the TCRdb copy retains only in-frame clones and omits some. Its listing shows 25,000 to 40,000 clones. The TCR originated in a female donor in good health and CMV-seronegative. The chain joins TRBV5-5 to TRBJ1-5; D gene unclear. Sequencing was carried out using PBMCs. The CDR3 loop is CASSRTGLSNQPQHF. The CDR3 nucleotides read TGTGCCAGCAGTCGGACTGGACTTAGCAATCAGCCCCAGCATTTT.